This is a list of T cell receptor beta chains from one sample in a study of regulatory T cells in long-lasting Graves disease. TCRdb processed the multiplex PCR reads anew with MiXCR; each CDR3 protein has one entry. Of about 200,000 distinct CDR3 sequences in the sample, 15% to 20% were seen once. The specimen was peripheral blood mononuclear cells (PBMCs), collected at new diagnosis, from a patient treated with antithyroid drugs. The receptors originated from a female donor with Graves disease. CDR3s include the opening cysteine and the closing phenylalanine or tryptophan. Only some rows state a clone size, as once, few, many or a class for expanded clones.

V gene: TRBV6-5; clone size: NA; J gene: TRBJ2-4; CDR3 protein: CASSYAGALAKNIQYF
V gene: TRBV4-2; clone size: NA; J gene: TRBJ2-1; CDR3 protein: CASSQASGKTYNEQFF
V gene: TRBV19; clone size: many; J gene: TRBJ1-3; CDR3 protein: CASSKGLSGNTIYF
V gene: TRBV7-9; clone size: many; J gene: TRBJ2-5; CDR3 protein: CASSLARAETQYF
V gene: TRBV7-6; clone size: NA; J gene: TRBJ2-5; CDR3 protein: CASSLQAYGETQYF
V gene: TRBV18; clone size: many; J gene: TRBJ2-1; CDR3 protein: CASSSPGTVALDEQFF
V gene: TRBV12-3/TRBV12-4; clone size: NA; J gene: TRBJ2-7; CDR3 protein: CASSFSGVSRNEQYF
V gene: TRBV10-3; clone size: many; J gene: TRBJ2-7; CDR3 protein: CAISEGATTYEQYF
V gene: TRBV7-9; clone size: many; J gene: TRBJ1-4; CDR3 protein: CASSLPGTAAGNEKLFF
V gene: TRBV28; clone size: many; J gene: TRBJ2-1; CDR3 protein: CASSLNRGNNEQFF
V gene: TRBV2; clone size: many; J gene: TRBJ1-2; CDR3 protein: CASSEDGQGRYGYTF
V gene: TRBV25-1; clone size: many; J gene: TRBJ1-2; CDR3 protein: CASSEQDRAYGYTF
V gene: TRBV10-3; clone size: NA; J gene: TRBJ2-2; CDR3 protein: CAISEGLAETGELFF
V gene: TRBV12-5; clone size: many; J gene: TRBJ2-2; CDR3 protein: CASAPTWRNTGELFF
V gene: TRBV28; clone size: many; J gene: TRBJ1-1; CDR3 protein: CASSASGTVNTEAFF
V gene: TRBV7-9; clone size: many; J gene: TRBJ2-5; CDR3 protein: CASSLASTGGGETQYF
V gene: TRBV3-1; clone size: many; J gene: TRBJ2-3; CDR3 protein: CASSQEMAERGSTDTQYF
V gene: TRBV20-1; clone size: many; J gene: TRBJ2-7; CDR3 protein: CSARGSEDYEQYF
V gene: TRBV12-3/TRBV12-4; clone size: NA; J gene: NA; CDR3 protein: CASGLLETQYF
V gene: TRBV7-9; clone size: NA; J gene: TRBJ2-1; CDR3 protein: CASSLAISTRRNEQFF
V gene: TRBV15; clone size: many; J gene: TRBJ1-4; CDR3 protein: CATSMADEKLFF
V gene: TRBV18; clone size: NA; J gene: TRBJ1-2; CDR3 protein: CASSEDRVRGYGYTF
V gene: TRBV12-3/TRBV12-4; clone size: many; J gene: TRBJ2-1; CDR3 protein: CASSPQGTDYNEQFF
V gene: TRBV15; clone size: NA; J gene: TRBJ1-5; CDR3 protein: CATSRARGPGQPQHF
V gene: TRBV24-1; clone size: many; J gene: TRBJ2-1; CDR3 protein: CATSDSGASVYNEQFF
V gene: TRBV7-6; clone size: many; J gene: TRBJ2-1; CDR3 protein: CASSPQTVTNEQFF
V gene: TRBV29-1; clone size: many; J gene: TRBJ2-1; CDR3 protein: CSVWGAGREQFF
V gene: TRBV9; clone size: few; J gene: TRBJ2-3; CDR3 protein: CASSVGGGDTDTQYF
V gene: TRBV28; clone size: NA; J gene: TRBJ2-2; CDR3 protein: CASSFQVSGELFF
V gene: TRBV3-1; clone size: many; J gene: TRBJ1-4; CDR3 protein: CASSQKGLNEKLFF
V gene: TRBV6-5; clone size: many; J gene: TRBJ2-7; CDR3 protein: CASSYEGLVGNEQYF
V gene: TRBV19; clone size: many; J gene: TRBJ1-1; CDR3 protein: CASRSPQDRGLPEAFF
V gene: TRBV27; clone size: many; J gene: TRBJ2-4; CDR3 protein: CASSPLAGGGKNIQYF
V gene: TRBV27; clone size: many; J gene: TRBJ2-7; CDR3 protein: CASSLGRDPTGPTYEQYF
V gene: TRBV6-1; clone size: NA; J gene: TRBJ1-2; CDR3 protein: CATYEDRDYGYTF
V gene: TRBV30; clone size: NA; J gene: TRBJ2-7; CDR3 protein: CAWSGGRGRYEQYF
V gene: TRBV7-3; clone size: many; J gene: TRBJ2-1; CDR3 protein: CASSPGLADYNEQFF
V gene: TRBV5-5; clone size: many; J gene: TRBJ2-1; CDR3 protein: CASSLTTVSYNEQFF